The present entry profiles one T cell receptor (beta chain) with its context. The antigen is not known. The data belong to a study of OX40 agonist ivuxolimab in advanced cancers. Study-wide context: Patients were dosed with the agonistic anti-OX40 (CD134) antibody ivuxolimab. General study results and limits: Compared with CD4+, CD8+ T cells on average had more expanded clones.

Sequencing used immunoSEQ multiplex PCR; TCRdb keeps in-frame clones, though not all of them. The table shows 75,000 to 100,000 clones, with approximately 90% occurring only once. CDR1 SGHRS and CDR2 YFSETQ come from the germline V gene. V was clipped by 4 bases and J by 5 bases, with 21 bases between them. This CDR3 region has 16 residues. Sequencing used CD4+ or CD8+ T cells sorted from blood, obtained in a trial of the OX40 agonist ivuxolimab. This receptor was obtained from an adult with an advanced solid tumor such as melanoma, head and neck, liver or kidney cancer. The chain combines TRBV5-1 with TRBJ2-5; perhaps TRBD2 as D (6 bases). The CDR3 coding sequence is TGCGCCAGCAGCCCGGGGCGGACTACCCCTCCTGAGACCCAGTACTTC. Translated, it gives CASSPGRTTPPETQYF.